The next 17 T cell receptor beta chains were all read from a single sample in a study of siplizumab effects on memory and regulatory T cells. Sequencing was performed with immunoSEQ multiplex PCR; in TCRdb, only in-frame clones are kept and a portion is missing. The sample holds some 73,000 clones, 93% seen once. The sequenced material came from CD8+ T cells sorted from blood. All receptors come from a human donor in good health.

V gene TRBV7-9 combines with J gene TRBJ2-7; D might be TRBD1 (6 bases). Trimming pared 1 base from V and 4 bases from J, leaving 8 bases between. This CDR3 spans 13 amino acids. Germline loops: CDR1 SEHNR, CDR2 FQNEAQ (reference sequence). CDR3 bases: TGTGCCAGCAGCTTAGAGGGGGTATACGAGCAGTACTTC. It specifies CASSLEGVYEQYF.

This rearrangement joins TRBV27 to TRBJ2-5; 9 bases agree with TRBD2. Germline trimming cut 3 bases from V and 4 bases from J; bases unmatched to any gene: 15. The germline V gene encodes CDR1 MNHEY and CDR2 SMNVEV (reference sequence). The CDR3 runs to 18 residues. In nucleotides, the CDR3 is TGTGCCAGCAGTTTTGGGTGGTTTCAGCGGGGGGCCCCAGAGACCCAGTACTTC. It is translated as CASSFGWFQRGAPETQYF.

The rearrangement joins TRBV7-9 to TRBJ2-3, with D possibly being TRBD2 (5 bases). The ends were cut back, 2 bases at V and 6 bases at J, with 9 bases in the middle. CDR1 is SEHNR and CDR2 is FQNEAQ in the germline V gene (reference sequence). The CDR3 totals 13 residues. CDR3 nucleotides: TGTGCCAGCAGCTTACTAGCCGGGGATACGCAGTATTTT. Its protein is CASSLLAGDTQYF.

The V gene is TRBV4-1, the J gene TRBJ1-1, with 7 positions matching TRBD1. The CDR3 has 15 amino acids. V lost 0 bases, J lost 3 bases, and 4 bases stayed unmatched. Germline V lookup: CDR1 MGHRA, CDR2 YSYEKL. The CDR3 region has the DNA TGCGCCAGCAGCCAAGATGACAGGGATTACACTGAAGCTTTCTTT. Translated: CASSQDDRDYTEAFF.

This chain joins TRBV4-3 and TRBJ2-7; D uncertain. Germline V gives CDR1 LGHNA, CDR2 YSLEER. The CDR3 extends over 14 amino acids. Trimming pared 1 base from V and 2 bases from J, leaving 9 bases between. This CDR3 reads CASSQGRTPYEQYF. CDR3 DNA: TGCGCCAGCAGCCAAGGGCGAACCCCCTACGAGCAGTACTTC.

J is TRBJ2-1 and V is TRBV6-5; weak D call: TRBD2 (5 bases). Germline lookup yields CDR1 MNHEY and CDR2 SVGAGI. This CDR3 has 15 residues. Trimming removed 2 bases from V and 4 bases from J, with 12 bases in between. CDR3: CASSYRAGYYNEQFF. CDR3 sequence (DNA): TGTGCCAGCAGTTACCGGGCGGGCTATTACAATGAGCAGTTCTTC.

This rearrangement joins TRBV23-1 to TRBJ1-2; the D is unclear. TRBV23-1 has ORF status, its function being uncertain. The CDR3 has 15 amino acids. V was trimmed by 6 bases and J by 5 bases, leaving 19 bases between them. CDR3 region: CASSQGGQSKYGYTF. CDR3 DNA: TGCGCCAGCAGCCAAGGAGGTCAGTCGAAGTATGGCTACACCTTC.

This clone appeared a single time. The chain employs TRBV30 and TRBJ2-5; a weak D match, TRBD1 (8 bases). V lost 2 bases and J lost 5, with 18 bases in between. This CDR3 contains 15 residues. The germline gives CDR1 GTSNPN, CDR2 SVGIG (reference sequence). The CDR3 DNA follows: TGTGCCTGGAGTCTTCTGACAGGGGAGGGGGAGACCCAGTACTTC. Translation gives CAWSLLTGEGETQYF. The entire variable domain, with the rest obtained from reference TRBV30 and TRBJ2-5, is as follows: SQTIHQWPATLVQPVGSPLSLECTVEGTSNPNLYWYRQAAGRGLQLLFYSVGIGQISSEVPQNLSASRPQDRQFILSSKKLLLSDSGFYLCAWSLLTGEGETQYFGPGTRLLVL.

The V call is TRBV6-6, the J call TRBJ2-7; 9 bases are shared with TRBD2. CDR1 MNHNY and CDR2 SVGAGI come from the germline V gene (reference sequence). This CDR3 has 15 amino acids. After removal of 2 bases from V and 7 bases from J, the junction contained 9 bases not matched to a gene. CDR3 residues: CASSYGGGGAREQYF. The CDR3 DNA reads TGTGCCAGCAGTTACGGCGGCGGGGGGGCCCGGGAGCAGTACTTC.

CDR3 region: CASSLVGTDLKETQYF. The CDR3 DNA is TGTGCCAGCAGCTTAGTCGGGACAGATCTTAAAGAGACCCAGTACTTC. The genes are TRBV11-2 and TRBJ2-5; 7 bases are a match to TRBD1. The V gene end was trimmed by 1 base and the J gene end by 3 bases; junction bases not matched to a gene: 8. CDR1 and CDR2 (germline): SGHAT, FQNNGV. This CDR3 has 16 amino acids.

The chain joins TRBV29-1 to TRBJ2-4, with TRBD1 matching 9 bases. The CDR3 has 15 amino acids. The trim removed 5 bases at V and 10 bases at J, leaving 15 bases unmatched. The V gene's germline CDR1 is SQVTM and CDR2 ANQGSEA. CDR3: CSVQSPGQGLEIQYF. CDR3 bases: TGCAGCGTTCAATCACCGGGACAGGGATTGGAAATTCAGTACTTC. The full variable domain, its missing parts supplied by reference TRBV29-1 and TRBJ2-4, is SAVISQKPSRDICQRGTSLTIQCQVDSQVTMMFWYRQQPGQSLTLIATANQGSEATYESGFVIDKFPISRPNLTFSTLTVSNMSPEDSSIYLCSVQSPGQGLEIQYFGAGTRLSVL.

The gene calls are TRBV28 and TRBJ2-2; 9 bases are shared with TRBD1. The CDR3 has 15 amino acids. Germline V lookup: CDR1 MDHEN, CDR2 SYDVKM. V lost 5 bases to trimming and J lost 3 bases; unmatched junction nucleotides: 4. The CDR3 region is CASSPGTGHTGELFF. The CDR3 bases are TGTGCCAGCAGTCCGGGGACAGGGCACACCGGGGAGCTGTTTTTT.

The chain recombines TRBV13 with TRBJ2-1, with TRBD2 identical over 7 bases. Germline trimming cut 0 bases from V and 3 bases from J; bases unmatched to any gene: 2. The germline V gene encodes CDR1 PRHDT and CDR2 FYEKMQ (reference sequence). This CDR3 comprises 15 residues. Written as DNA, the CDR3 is TGTGCCAGCAGCTTAGGGAGCGGGGACTACAATGAGCAGTTCTTC. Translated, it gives CASSLGSGDYNEQFF.

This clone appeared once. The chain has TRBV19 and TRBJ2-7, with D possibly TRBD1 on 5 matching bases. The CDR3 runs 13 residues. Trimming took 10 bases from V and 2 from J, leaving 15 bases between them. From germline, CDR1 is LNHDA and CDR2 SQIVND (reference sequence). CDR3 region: CATREQDPYEQYF. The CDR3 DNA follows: TGTGCCACAAGGGAACAGGACCCCTACGAGCAGTACTTC.

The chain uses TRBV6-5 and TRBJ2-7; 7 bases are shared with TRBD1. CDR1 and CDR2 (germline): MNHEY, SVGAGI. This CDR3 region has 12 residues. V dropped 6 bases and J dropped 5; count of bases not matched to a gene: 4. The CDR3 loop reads CASSGTVNEQYF. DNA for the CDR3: TGTGCCAGCAGCGGGACAGTAAACGAGCAGTACTTC.

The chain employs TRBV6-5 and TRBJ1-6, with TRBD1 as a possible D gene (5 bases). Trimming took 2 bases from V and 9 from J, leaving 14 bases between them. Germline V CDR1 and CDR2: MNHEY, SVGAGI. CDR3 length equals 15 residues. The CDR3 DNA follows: TGTGCCAGCAGTTACCGGGACTATCGCAGTTCACCCCTCCACTTT. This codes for CASSYRDYRSSPLHF.

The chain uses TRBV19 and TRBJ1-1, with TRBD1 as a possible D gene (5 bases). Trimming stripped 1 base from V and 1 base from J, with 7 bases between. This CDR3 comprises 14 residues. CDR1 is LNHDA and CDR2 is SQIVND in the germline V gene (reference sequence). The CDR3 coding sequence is TGTGCCAGTAGTATAGGTCAGGGGAACACTGAAGCTTTCTTT. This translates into CASSIGQGNTEAFF. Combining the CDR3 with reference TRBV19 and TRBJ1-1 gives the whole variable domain DGGITQSPKYLFRKEGQNVTLSCEQNLNHDAMYWYRQDPGQGLRLIYYSQIVNDFQKGDIAEGYSVSREKKESFPLTVTSAQKNPTAFYLCASSIGQGNTEAFFGQGTRLTVV.